This T cell receptor beta chain was documented in a study of naive and memory T cell subsets. The SP2 primer and nested alpha and beta constant region primers amplified ligated cDNA in four rounds. Reverse transcription of blood and skin TCR RNA was primed at alpha and beta constant regions. TCRdb reprocessed the 5' RACE reads via MiXCR and lists one record per CDR3 protein. The data hold about 32,000 distinct CDR3 sequences, with over 15% observed a single time. Germline CDR1 and CDR2: SEHNR and FQNEAQ (reference sequence). Trimming pared 1 base from V and 1 base from J, leaving 14 bases between. The CDR3 is made up of 16 amino acids. A UMI-containing oligonucleotide was joined by 3' ligation to the TCR cDNA template. Cells were not sorted; total RNA input targeted about 1 to 1000 ng. This clonotype was seen repeatedly, ten times or more.

The TCR originated in a female donor in good health. The chain combines TRBV7-9 with TRBJ2-7, with a tentative D call TRBD2 (6 bases). The CDR3 loop reads CASSLVGSGGSYEQYF. The DNA of the CDR3 is TGTGCCAGCAGCTTAGTGGGGTCCGGGGGATCCTACGAGCAGTACTTC. Drawing the rest from reference TRBV7-9 and TRBJ2-7, the complete variable domain is DTGVSQNPRHKITKRGQNVTFRCDPISEHNRLYWYRQTLGQGPEFLTYFQNEAQLEKSRLLSDRFSAERPKGSFSTLEIQRTEQGDSAMYLCASSLVGSGGSYEQYFGPGTRLTVT.